Below are 8 T cell receptor beta chains sequenced from a single sample in a study of OX40 agonist ivuxolimab in advanced cancers. The assay was immunoSEQ multiplex PCR, and TCRdb's table has in-frame clones only and misses some. The repertoire holds roughly 70,000 clones, with more than 70% as singletons. The source was CD4+ or CD8+ T cells sorted from blood, collected in a trial of the OX40 agonist ivuxolimab. The source is an adult with an advanced solid tumor such as melanoma, head and neck, liver or kidney cancer.

CDR3 sequence reads: CASQGSAQMHGYTF. Here the CDR3 DNA reads TGTGCCAGCCAAGGGTCAGCCCAAATGCATGGCTACACCTTC. V gene TRBV6-5 combines with J gene TRBJ1-2, with D uncertain. The germline CDR1 and CDR2 sequences are MNHEY and SVGAGI. The CDR3 is 14 amino acids. V was trimmed by 8 bases and J by 6 bases, leaving 19 bases between them.

The chain joins TRBV6-1 to TRBJ1-2; D unresolved. The CDR3 is 13 residues long. The V end lost 2 bases, the J end lost 3 bases, and 7 bases lay between the germline ends. Germline-derived CDR1 and CDR2 are MNHNS and SASEGT. The CDR3: CASSEWQYYGYTF. The CDR3 nucleotides read TGTGCCAGCAGTGAATGGCAGTACTATGGCTACACCTTC.

This chain joins TRBV10-3 and TRBJ2-2, with 11 bases aligning to TRBD2. V shed 4 bases, J shed 7 bases, and the junction held 5 bases outside the gene matches. Germline lookup yields CDR1 ENHRY and CDR2 SYGVKD. This CDR3 is built from 15 residues. The CDR3 protein is CAISVSGGAYGELFF. As DNA, the CDR3 is TGTGCCATCAGTGTTAGCGGGGGGGCCTACGGGGAGCTGTTTTTT.

The chain carries TRBV5-1 and TRBJ1-6; possibly TRBD1 for D (6 bases). This CDR3 region has 17 residues. V lost 4 bases to trimming and J lost 0 bases, with 14 bases between them. Germline CDR1 SGHRS, CDR2 YFSETQ. Written as DNA, the CDR3 is TGCGCCAGCAGCGAGGGACACCTAGGCTCCTATAATTCACCCCTCCACTTT. Translating gives CASSEGHLGSYNSPLHF.

This rearrangement joins TRBV6-1 to TRBJ2-5, with D perhaps TRBD1 (5 bases). The end of the DNA fits TRBJ2-7 better, so the J call may be wrong. Germline V gene lookup returns CDR1 MNHNS and CDR2 SASEGT. The CDR3 spans 12 residues. The CDR3 DNA follows: TGTGCCAGCACTACTCAGGGCTACGAGCAGTACTTC. Translating it yields CASTTQGYEQYF.

This clone was seen just once. The gene calls are TRBV6-5 and TRBJ2-1, with unresolved D. Trimming removed 5 bases at V and 4 bases at J, with 15 bases between. This CDR3 has 15 residues. The germline gives CDR1 MNHEY, CDR2 SVGAGI. The CDR3 DNA reads TGTGCCAGCAGTCCCAGCCATAACACGTACAATGAGCAGTTCTTC. This codes for CASSPSHNTYNEQFF.

V usage is TRBV5-3 and J usage is TRBJ1-1, with TRBD1 matching over 7 bases. TRBV5-3 is recorded as an ORF, its role being uncertain. This CDR3 is built from 16 residues. V shed 5 bases and J 1 base; nucleotides not matched to a gene: 11. CDR3 sequence reads: CARSFPDRLGNTEAFF. For the CDR3, the DNA is TGTGCCAGAAGTTTCCCGGACAGGCTGGGGAACACTGAAGCTTTCTTT.

This clone was counted once. The V gene is TRBV6-1, the J gene TRBJ2-1; the D call may be TRBD1 or TRBD2 (6 bases each). CDR1 and CDR2 from the germline V gene are MNHNS and SASEGT. This CDR3 has 15 residues. Trimming shortened V by 5 bases and J by 0 bases, and 11 bases separated the two germline ends. In DNA, the CDR3 is TGTGCCAGCAGTTTTGAGGGGGGCTCCTACAATGAGCAGTTCTTC. Residues: CASSFEGGSYNEQFF.